This T cell receptor beta chain was sequenced during a study of blood T cell repertoires in COVID-19. Overall study: Acute and convalescent COVID-19 samples came from the United States, Italy and Spain. PBMCs, B-cell-depleted T cells, or T cells were the source of the cDNA or gDNA that made up the material.

Per the study methods: Estimates of nucleated cell counts were drawn from the amplification of reference gene primers. Here immunoSEQ multiplex PCR was the method, and the copy in TCRdb shows in-frame clones only, minus some. V and J calls and clone size are copied from that table; D and trimming were computed from the DNA. The sample records approximately 160,000 clones, 76% being singletons. Trimming stripped 2 bases from V and 1 base from J, with 8 bases between. The CDR3 has 14 amino acids. Germline loops: CDR1 MNHNS, CDR2 SASEGT. This receptor was obtained from an elderly woman with acute or convalescent COVID-19. Sequencing input: peripheral blood. The V and J genes are TRBV6-1 and TRBJ1-1; no reliable D call. The CDR3 sequence is CASSERARNTEAFF. The CDR3 DNA sequence: TGTGCCAGCAGTGAACGCGCGAGGAACACTGAAGCTTTCTTT.